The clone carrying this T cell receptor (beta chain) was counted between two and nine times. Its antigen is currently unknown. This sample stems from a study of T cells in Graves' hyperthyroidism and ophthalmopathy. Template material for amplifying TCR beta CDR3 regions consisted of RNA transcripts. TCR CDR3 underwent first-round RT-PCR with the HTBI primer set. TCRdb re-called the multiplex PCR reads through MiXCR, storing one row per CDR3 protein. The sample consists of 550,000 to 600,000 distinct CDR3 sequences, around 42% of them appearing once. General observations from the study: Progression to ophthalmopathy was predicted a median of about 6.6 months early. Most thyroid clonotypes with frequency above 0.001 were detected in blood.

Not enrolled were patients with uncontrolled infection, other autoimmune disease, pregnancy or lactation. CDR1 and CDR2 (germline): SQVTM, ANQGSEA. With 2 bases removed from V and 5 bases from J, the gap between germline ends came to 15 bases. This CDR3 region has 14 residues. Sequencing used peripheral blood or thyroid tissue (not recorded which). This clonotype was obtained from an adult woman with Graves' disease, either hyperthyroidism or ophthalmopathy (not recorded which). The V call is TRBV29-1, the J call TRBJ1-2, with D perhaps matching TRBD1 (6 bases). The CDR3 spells CSVENPRGGYGYTF. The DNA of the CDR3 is TGCAGCGTTGAAAACCCCAGGGGTGGATATGGCTACACCTTC.